This TCR beta chain stems from a study of CD8+CD57+ T cells in acquired aplastic anemia. The wider study: The mean DNA yield obtained from sorted CD4+ and CD8+ cells came to approximately 3.2 ug. Study results and limitations: Patients and controls shared approximately 28 CD8+ CDR3 sequences.

TCR beta VDJ and CDR3 were profiled, and genomic DNA was the template. TCRdb re-derived calls from the reads in MiXCR, one entry per CDR3 protein. The sample yields some 190,000 distinct CDR3 sequences, around 45% seen once. Note on this clonotype: What it binds is not known.

V was shortened by 4 bases and J by 10 bases, with 14 bases between the two germline ends. The CDR3 covers 14 residues. CDR1 is SGHVS, CDR2 FNYEAQ, per germline. Material: sorted CD4+, CD8+, or CD8+CD57+ T cells (not recorded which) from PBMCs. This clonotype was obtained from a human donor in good health. The chain combines TRBV7-6 with TRBJ1-6, with a weak D call TRBD1 (5 bases). This CDR3 reads CASSSDGTTSPLHF. CDR3 in DNA: TGTGCCAGCAGCTCAGACGGGACCACCTCACCCCTCCACTTT. The whole variable domain, remainder taken from reference TRBV7-6 and TRBJ1-6, is GAGVSQSPRYKVTKRGQDVALRCDPISGHVSLYWYRQALGQGPEFLTYFNYEAQQDKSGLPNDRFSAERPEGSISTLTIQRTEQRDSAMYRCASSSDGTTSPLHFGNGTRLTVT.